Below, one T cell receptor beta chain is given with its context. Sequenced by immunoSEQ multiplex PCR; TCRdb stores in-frame clones only, minus some. The data contain about 200,000 clones, about 81% of them singletons. These data belong to a study of blood T cell repertoires in COVID-19. Study at large: T cells, B-cell-depleted T cells, or PBMCs provided the cDNA or gDNA that served as material.

A Seattle source enrolled patients during active infection and followed them longitudinally. Germline V lookup: CDR1 LNHDA, CDR2 SQIVND (reference sequence). Trimming removed 11 bases from V and 9 bases from J, with 14 bases in between. The CDR3 consists of 11 residues. This clonotype originated in a woman between 65 and 79 years old with COVID-19, enrolled during active disease. Material for sequencing was peripheral blood. The J gene is TRBJ2-1, the V gene TRBV19, with D possibly being TRBD2 (5 bases). CDR3 region: CAARARGEQFF. The CDR3 DNA follows: TGTGCCGCGCGGGCAAGAGGTGAGCAGTTCTTC.